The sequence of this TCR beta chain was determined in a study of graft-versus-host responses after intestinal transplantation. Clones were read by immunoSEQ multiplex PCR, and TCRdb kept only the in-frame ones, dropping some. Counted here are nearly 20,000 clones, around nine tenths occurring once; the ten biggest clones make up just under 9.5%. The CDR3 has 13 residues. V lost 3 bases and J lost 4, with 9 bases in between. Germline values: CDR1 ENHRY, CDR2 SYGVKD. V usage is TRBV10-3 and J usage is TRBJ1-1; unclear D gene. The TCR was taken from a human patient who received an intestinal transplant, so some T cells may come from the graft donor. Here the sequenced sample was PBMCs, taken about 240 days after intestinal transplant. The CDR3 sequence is CAISENPGTEAFF. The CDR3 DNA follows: TGTGCCATCAGTGAAAACCCGGGCACTGAAGCTTTCTTT.